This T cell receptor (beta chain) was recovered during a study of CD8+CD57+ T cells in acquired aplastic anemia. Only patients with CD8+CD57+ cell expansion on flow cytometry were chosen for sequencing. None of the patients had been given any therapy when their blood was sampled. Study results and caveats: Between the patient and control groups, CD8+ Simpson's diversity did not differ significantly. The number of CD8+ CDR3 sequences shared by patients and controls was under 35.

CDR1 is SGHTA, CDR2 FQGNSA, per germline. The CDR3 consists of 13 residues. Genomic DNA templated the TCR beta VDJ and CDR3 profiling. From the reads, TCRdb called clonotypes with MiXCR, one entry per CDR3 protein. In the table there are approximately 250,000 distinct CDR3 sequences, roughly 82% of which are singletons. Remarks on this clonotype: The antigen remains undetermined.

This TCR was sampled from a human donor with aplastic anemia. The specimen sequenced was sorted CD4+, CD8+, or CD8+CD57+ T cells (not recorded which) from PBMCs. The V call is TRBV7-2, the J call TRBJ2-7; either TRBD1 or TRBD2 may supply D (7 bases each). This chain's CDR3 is CASVPREGAKDPV. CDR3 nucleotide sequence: TGTGCCAGCGTACCGAGGGAGGGGGCGAAAGACCCAGTA.